Shown below are 22 T cell receptor beta chains from a single sample sequenced in a study of T cell responses to AZD1222 COVID-19 vaccine. Profiling relied on immunoSEQ multiplex PCR, and the TCRdb table lists in-frame clones only, not all of them. The table has roughly 45,000 clones, around four fifths seen once. Material: peripheral blood, obtained 28 days after the second AZD1222 dose. The receptors were sampled from an adult who received the AZD1222 COVID-19 vaccine.

CDR3 coding DNA: TGTGCCTGGACCCGTGGCGGGCAGGGGGCATGGGGCTACACCTTC. Translation gives CAWTRGGQGAWGYTF. This chain joins TRBV30 and TRBJ1-2; 8 positions match TRBD1. Trimming cost V 4 bases and J 8 bases; bases outside gene matches: 15. Germline V gene sequence: CDR1 GTSNPN, CDR2 SVGIG (reference sequence). The CDR3 totals 15 residues.

The chain couples TRBV19 to TRBJ2-2; D is tentatively TRBD1 or TRBD2 (5 bases each). The CDR3 length is 15 residues. CDR1 and CDR2 from the germline V gene are LNHDA and SQIVND (reference sequence). V lost 5 bases to trimming and J lost 7 bases, with 17 bases between them. The CDR3 protein is CASSAERGGIGELFF. Here the CDR3 DNA reads TGTGCCAGTAGTGCTGAGAGGGGTGGGATCGGGGAGCTGTTTTTT.

The gene calls are TRBV7-8 and TRBJ1-3; 8 positions agree with TRBD1. This CDR3 region has 16 residues. CDR1 SGHVS and CDR2 FQNEAQ come from the germline V gene. Unmatched junction bases numbered 8, after V lost 7 bases and J lost 0 bases. The CDR3 nucleotides read TGTGCCAGCACAGGTTGGACAGGGAGCTCTGGAAACACCATATATTTT. Residues: CASTGWTGSSGNTIYF.

The rearrangement uses TRBV10-2 and TRBJ2-7, with 9 bases matching TRBD1. Trimming cost V 6 bases and J 3 bases; bases outside gene matches: 9. The germline V gene has CDR1 WSHSY and CDR2 SAAADI. This CDR3 has 15 residues. In DNA, the CDR3 is TGCGCCAGCAGGATACAGGGGGCCCCGCTCTACGAGCAGTACTTC. Translated, it gives CASRIQGAPLYEQYF.

Only one count was recorded for this clone. The chain combines TRBV13 with TRBJ2-7; D remains ambiguous. The CDR3 sequence is 14 residues long. The V end was cut by 2 bases, the J end by 3 bases, with 11 bases between. Germline-derived CDR1 and CDR2 are PRHDT and FYEKMQ (reference sequence). The CDR3 sequence is CASSLSGTGYEQYF. The CDR3 region has the DNA TGTGCCAGCAGCTTATCCGGTACTGGCTACGAGCAGTACTTC. Combining the CDR3 with reference TRBV13 and TRBJ2-7 gives the whole variable domain AAGVIQSPRHLIKEKRETATLKCYPIPRHDTVYWYQQGPGQDPQFLISFYEKMQSDKGSIPDRFSAQQFSDYHSELNMSSLELGDSALYFCASSLSGTGYEQYFGPGTRLTVT.

The chain links TRBV9 to TRBJ2-5; D could derive from TRBD1 or TRBD2 (5 bases each). Germline CDR1 reads SGDLS; CDR2 reads YYNGEE. The CDR3 spans 15 residues. The V and J ends lost 3 bases and 0 bases respectively, with 12 bases between them. The CDR3 DNA sequence: TGTGCCAGCAGCGGAGGGGCCAGGGACCAAGAGACCCAGTACTTC. Its protein is CASSGGARDQETQYF.

V gene TRBV9 combines with J gene TRBJ1-3, with TRBD1 matching over 7 bases. In germline, CDR1 is SGDLS, CDR2 YYNGEE. CDR3 length: 16 residues. V lost 3 bases, J lost 0 bases, and 6 bases stayed unmatched. In nucleotides, the CDR3 is TGTGCCAGCAGCGCAGGGGGACTCTTCTCTGGAAACACCATATATTTT. Translated: CASSAGGLFSGNTIYF.

This rearrangement joins TRBV7-2 to TRBJ1-2; perhaps TRBD1 as D (5 bases). V shed 6 bases and J shed 9 bases, with 23 bases lying between them. Germline V lookup: CDR1 SGHTA, CDR2 FQGNSA. The CDR3 totals 15 residues. CDR3 loop: CASSPRGGDPPRYTF. The CDR3 DNA is TGTGCCAGCAGTCCCCGCGGCGGGGACCCTCCCCGCTACACCTTC.

The chain recombines TRBV5-1 with TRBJ1-1, with 10 positions matching TRBD1. The CDR3 extends over 14 amino acids. Germline V gives CDR1 SGHRS, CDR2 YFSETQ. V lost 3 bases and J lost 1; bases outside the gene matches: 0. The CDR3 protein is CASSWTGGNTEAFF. CDR3 in DNA: TGCGCCAGCAGCTGGACAGGGGGGAACACTGAAGCTTTCTTT.

The V gene is TRBV6-1, the J gene TRBJ1-2; TRBD1 is a possible D gene (5 bases). With 2 bases removed from V and 6 bases from J, the gap between germline ends came to 10 bases. Germline V gene lookup returns CDR1 MNHNS and CDR2 SASEGT. This CDR3 has 13 residues. CDR3 coding DNA: TGTGCCAGCAGTGAACCCAAACAGGATGGCTACACCTTC. It is translated as CASSEPKQDGYTF.

The J gene is TRBJ2-5, the V gene TRBV5-1; possible D gene TRBD2, 6 bases. The CDR3 totals 15 residues. Trimming cost V 4 bases and J 0 bases, with 13 bases left between them. CDR1 SGHRS and CDR2 YFSETQ come from the germline V gene. CDR3 nucleotides: TGCGCCAGCAGCCCTAACCCTAGCGACCAAGAGACCCAGTACTTC. This codes for CASSPNPSDQETQYF.

The chain carries TRBV6-1 and TRBJ2-7; TRBD1 is a possible D gene (5 bases). The CDR3 runs to 14 residues. Germline V CDR1 and CDR2: MNHNS, SASEGT. V was clipped by 1 base and J by 3 bases, with 10 bases between them. The CDR3 loop is CASSEGGRVYEQYF. In nucleotides, the CDR3 is TGTGCCAGCAGTGAAGGTGGCAGGGTCTACGAGCAGTACTTC.

V gene TRBV24-1 combines with J gene TRBJ1-3, with D possibly matching TRBD1 (5 bases). Trimming removed 12 bases at V and 3 bases at J, with 14 bases between. Germline CDR1 reads KGHDR; CDR2 reads SFDVKD. This CDR3 region has 13 residues. CDR3 in amino acids: CAAQRGFGNTIYF. In nucleotides, the CDR3 is TGTGCCGCACAAAGGGGTTTTGGAAACACCATATATTTT.

This chain uses TRBV6-6 with TRBJ2-3; 9 bases match TRBD2. From germline, CDR1 is MNHNY and CDR2 SVGAGI (reference sequence). With 5 bases clipped from V and 4 bases from J, the junction kept 13 bases outside the gene matches. The CDR3 is made up of 17 amino acids. Here the CDR3 reads CASSPRLAVRRADTQYF. Here the CDR3 DNA reads TGTGCCAGCAGTCCCAGACTAGCGGTCCGAAGGGCAGATACGCAGTATTTT.

This clone has just a few counts. The chain links TRBV13 to TRBJ2-3; D perhaps matches TRBD2 (5 bases). Per germline, CDR1 PRHDT and CDR2 FYEKMQ (reference sequence). V lost 5 bases, J lost 1 base, and 16 bases lay in between. The CDR3 sequence is 16 residues long. This chain's CDR3 is CASSPPGLRGTDTQYF. The CDR3 DNA follows: TGTGCCAGCAGCCCACCCGGGTTGAGGGGCACAGATACGCAGTATTTT.

This clone has only one observation. CDR3 sequence reads: CASRRGMNTEAFF. CDR3 in DNA: TGTGCCAGCAGAAGGGGTATGAACACTGAAGCTTTCTTT. The chain carries TRBV7-6 and TRBJ1-1; perhaps TRBD1 as D (5 bases). V lost 6 bases to trimming and J lost 0 bases, with 8 bases between them. CDR1 is SGHVS, CDR2 FNYEAQ, per germline. This CDR3 spans 13 amino acids.

The DNA of the CDR3 is TGTGCCTGGAGTGTACCAGAGGGGCGGTATAATTCACCCCTCCACTTT. It translates to CAWSVPEGRYNSPLHF. The chain recombines TRBV30 with TRBJ1-6, with D maybe TRBD1 (5 bases). Per germline, CDR1 GTSNPN and CDR2 SVGIG (reference sequence). The CDR3 totals 16 residues. V was pared by 0 bases and J by 4 bases, with 13 bases between. The variable domain in full, completed from reference TRBV30 and TRBJ1-6, reads SQTIHQWPATLVQPVGSPLSLECTVEGTSNPNLYWYRQAAGRGLQLLFYSVGIGQISSEVPQNLSASRPQDRQFILSSKKLLLSDSGFYLCAWSVPEGRYNSPLHFGNGTRLTVT.

This chain links TRBV2 with TRBJ1-6, with 10 bases aligning to TRBD1. The germline V gene has CDR1 SNHLY and CDR2 FYNNEI. CDR3 length: 14 amino acids. J gave up 9 bases and V 6 bases, and 5 bases lay outside the gene matches. CDR3: CASRQTGGTSPLHF. The CDR3, as DNA: TGTGCCAGCAGGCAGACAGGGGGCACTTCACCCCTCCACTTT.

The V and J genes are TRBV6-1 and TRBJ1-5; D remains unclear. The CDR3 has 16 residues. The V end lost 2 bases, the J end lost 6 bases, and 17 bases lay between the germline ends. CDR1 is MNHNS, CDR2 SASEGT, per germline. CDR3 amino acids: CASSEFPRPVGQPQHF. CDR3 bases: TGTGCCAGCAGTGAATTCCCTCGTCCTGTAGGTCAGCCCCAGCATTTT.

The chain recombines TRBV11-3 with TRBJ2-7; D may correspond to TRBD1 or TRBD2 (5 bases each). V lost 0 bases and J lost 6, with 9 bases in between. The CDR3 has 13 residues. The germline gives CDR1 SGHNT, CDR2 YENEEA. The CDR3 reads CASSLDWGSEQYF. The CDR3, as DNA: TGTGCCAGCAGCTTAGATTGGGGGTCCGAGCAGTACTTC.

There are a few counts of this clone. The rearrangement joins TRBV10-3 to TRBJ1-2; no clear D gene. V was shortened by 3 bases and J by 5 bases, with 19 bases between the two germline ends. Germline V gene sequence: CDR1 ENHRY, CDR2 SYGVKD. The CDR3 consists of 16 residues. The CDR3 DNA sequence: TGTGCCATCAGTGACTCCACCAGTCAGACAAAGTATGGCTACACCTTC. It yields the protein CAISDSTSQTKYGYTF.

The V and J genes are TRBV18 and TRBJ2-5; D gene uncertain. Looked up from germline, CDR1 is KGHSH and CDR2 is LQKENI. Deletions cut 3 bases from V and 5 bases from J, with 10 bases between. CDR3 length equals 13 residues. The CDR3 loop reads CASSPKAAETQYF. The CDR3 DNA is TGTGCCAGCTCACCTAAGGCTGCCGAGACCCAGTACTTC.